Given below is one T cell receptor (beta chain) in context. The antigen remains unidentified. This sample is drawn from a study of tumor-infiltrating lymphocytes in primary liver carcinoma. Overall study: Tumor stage was T1-T3 N0M0, and tumor size was 4.2 to 10 cm across. Study observations and caveats: Compared with blood, tumor repertoires held significantly more in their top 250 clones. Tumor-adjacent and tumor-blood pairs showed less overlap than tumor region pairs.

Starting material of 500 to 600 ng total RNA yielded TCR beta cDNA via a constant-region primer. Three rounds of nested multiplex PCR with slightly modified ARM-PCR produced TCR beta libraries. The first two PCR rounds used TRBV1-TRBV30 primers with a Cbeta primer, roughly 10 cycles each. TCRdb ran MiXCR on the multiplex PCR reads and lists one entry per CDR3 protein. Among approximately 80,000 distinct CDR3 sequences, roughly 69% were seen once, and the ten largest hold around 24%. The study co-extracted DNA and RNA from about 20-30 mg of unsorted bulk tissue. The CDR3 length is 15 residues. The germline V gene encodes CDR1 SGHAT and CDR2 FQNNGV.

The specimen was tumor-adjacent normal liver tissue. V is TRBV11-2 and J is TRBJ2-7; no definite D call. The last part of the DNA fits TRBJ2-1 better; the J call may be wrong. The source is a man aged 35-49 years with primary liver carcinoma and hepatitis B virus infection. CDR3 region: CASSLDLGVIHEQFF. DNA of the CDR3: TGTGCCAGCAGCTTAGATCTCGGTGTTATCCACGAGCAGTTCTTC.